The clone carrying this T cell receptor beta chain occurred a few times. No conserved phenylalanine or tryptophan is present at the end of the CDR3, so a read error is the likely explanation. It is unclear where the CDR3 begins or ends on the DNA, so no DNA is shown, and the CDR3 is as TCRdb lists it. The CDR3 totals 15 residues, both ends included. Per germline, CDR1 MNHNS and CDR2 SASEGT. Each CDR3 protein gets one entry after TCRdb re-called the PCR reads with MiXCR. Of 11,000 to 15,000 distinct CDR3 sequences in the sample, about 50% were seen once. The data were taken from a study of tumor-infiltrating lymphocytes in oesophageal squamous cell carcinoma.

The rearrangement uses TRBV6-1 and TRBJ2-1; the table's D call, TRBD1, has no DNA check behind it. Material: blood. The clonotype comes from a male donor with esophageal squamous cell carcinoma. The CDR3 reads CASSVYRERGYTFGS.